This TCR beta chain was retrieved from a study of blood T cell repertoires in COVID-19. Turning to the study itself: Specimens from acute and convalescent COVID-19 originated in the United States, Italy and Spain. Sources were T cells, B-cell-depleted T cells, or PBMCs; the material itself was cDNA or gDNA.

Assay used: immunoSEQ multiplex PCR; TCRdb lists only in-frame clones, some missing. The table shows approximately 300,000 clones, with 80% to 85% occurring only once. Germline loops: CDR1 SGDLS, CDR2 YYNGEE. The junction had 4 bases not matched to a gene; V was cut back by 4 bases and J by 2 bases. The CDR3 has 16 residues. Seattle patient enrollment occurred during active infection, with longitudinal follow-up thereafter. Input material: peripheral blood. This sequence originates from a person between 70 and 80 years old with COVID-19, enrolled during active disease. The chain links TRBV9 to TRBJ2-3, with TRBD2 identical over 13 bases. As DNA, the CDR3 is TGTGCCAGCAGCCGAGGGACTAGCGGGAACACAGATACGCAGTATTTT. It specifies CASSRGTSGNTDTQYF.